This T cell receptor (beta chain) appears in the sequencing data of a study of blood T cell repertoires in COVID-19. The germline V gene has CDR1 SGHTA and CDR2 FQGNSA. V was trimmed by 0 bases and J by 0 bases, leaving 14 bases between them. This CDR3 is built from 17 residues. Original processing notes: Estimation of nucleated cell counts relied on the amplification of reference gene primers. Assay used: immunoSEQ multiplex PCR; TCRdb lists only in-frame clones, some missing. V and J calls and clone size are as listed in that table; D and trimming were resolved from the DNA. The sample shows about 180,000 clones, approximately 84% of them seen only once.

The chain joins TRBV7-2 to TRBJ1-1; possible D gene TRBD1, 5 bases. This receptor was identified in a man aged 18-30 years with active or convalescent COVID-19. The sample comprised peripheral blood. The DNA of the CDR3 is TGTGCCAGCAGCTTAGCTCAAAGACAGATCATGAACACTGAAGCTTTCTTT. Its translation is CASSLAQRQIMNTEAFF.